A single TCR beta chain is shown here with its context. The sample originates from a study of Ad26.COV2.S vaccination and SARS-CoV-2 variants. Clones were read by immunoSEQ multiplex PCR, and TCRdb kept only the in-frame ones, dropping some. The data hold roughly 400,000 clones, with 90% observed a single time. Germline V CDR1 and CDR2: SGHTA, FQGTGA. Trimming pared 2 bases from V and 5 bases from J, leaving 7 bases between. The CDR3 is 13 residues long. Indicated treatment: 15 to 20 received Ad26.COV2.S at low or high dose, single or two shots; about 5 received placebo; per-sample allocation not given. Samples were taken on day 63 after the first vaccine or placebo injection.

This TCR was recovered from a person between 18 and 60 years old who received the Ad26.COV2.S COVID-19 vaccine or a placebo. The source was peripheral blood, collected in a trial of Ad26.COV2.S vaccine versus placebo. The chain carries TRBV7-3 and TRBJ2-1; D not resolved. The CDR3 nucleotides read TGTGCCAGCAGCTTACCCCCAGACAATGAGCAGTTCTTC. This gives the protein CASSLPPDNEQFF.